These 8 T cell receptor beta chains were sequenced from one sample in a study of T cells in Graves' hyperthyroidism and ophthalmopathy (dated by TCRdb to between 2018 and 2020). The library was built by means of multiplex PCR. Sequencer: Illumina HiSeq 2000. The TCR beta CDR3 regions were amplified from RNA transcripts. The TCR CDR3 was subjected to a first round of RT-PCR using the HTBI primer set and the Qiagen OneStep RT-PCR kit. TCRdb trimmed the raw reads at Q25, called clones with MiXCR and kept productive beta chains. Each entry is one CDR3 protein sequence, shown with its most common DNA and genes. The sample data list 550,000 to 600,000 distinct CDR3 sequences, and about 14% of these were observed just once. In total, the top ten clones hold approximately 6.4% of the sample. The sequenced material came from blood. The origin of the receptors is a woman under 30 with Graves' ophthalmopathy.

This clonotype has at least ten counts. This rearrangement joins TRBV7-2 to TRBJ2-7; TRBD2 is a possible D gene (5 bases). The length of the CDR3 is 14 residues. CDR1 and CDR2 (germline): SGHTA, FQGNSA. The V and J ends lost 0 bases and 5 bases respectively, with 11 bases between them. In nucleotides, the CDR3 is TGTGCCAGCAGCTTAGCGTCCGGGATCCACGAGCAGTACTTC. Translation gives CASSLASGIHEQYF. The whole variable domain, remainder taken from reference TRBV7-2 and TRBJ2-7, is GAGVSQSPSNKVTEKGKDVELRCDPISGHTALYWYRQSLGQGLEFLIYFQGNSAPDKSGLPSDRFSAERTGGSVSTLTIQRTQQEDSAVYLCASSLASGIHEQYFGPGTRLTVT.

This clonotype was observed at least ten times. This chain links TRBV12-3 or TRBV12-4 with TRBJ2-1, with TRBD2 matching over 9 bases. The CDR3 has 16 amino acids. The trim removed 6 bases at V and 8 bases at J, leaving 14 bases unmatched. The CDR3 spells CASSPLGREGRDEQFF. CDR3 sequence (DNA): TGTGCCAGCAGCCCCCTGGGGCGGGAGGGCCGGGATGAGCAGTTCTTC.

This clonotype was observed many times. This chain uses TRBV6-1 with TRBJ2-2, with TRBD2 identical over 8 bases. V gave up 6 bases and J gave up 1 base; unmatched junction bases: 10. The CDR3 loop spans 17 amino acids. The germline CDR1 and CDR2 sequences are MNHNS and SASEGT. Written as DNA, the CDR3 is TGTGCCAGCAGGGCACCCCCGACTAGCGTGAACACCGGGGAGCTGTTTTTT. As protein: CASRAPPTSVNTGELFF.

In this sample, this clonotype turned up many times. The chain employs TRBV7-2 and TRBJ2-3; 8 bases map to TRBD2. The V segment lost 1 base and the J segment 4 bases; nucleotides outside the gene matches: 7. The length of the CDR3 is 16 residues. Germline V gives CDR1 SGHTA, CDR2 FQGNSA. The CDR3 nucleotides are TGTGCCAGCAGCTTAGTGTACGGGAGGGTCGCAGATACGCAGTATTTT. Its translation is CASSLVYGRVADTQYF.

Remarks on this clonotype: A much larger clone lies a single base off, so this may be a read error. This CDR3 reads CSAKGWGGTDTRYF. CDR3 DNA sequence: TGCAGTGCTAAAGGTTGGGGTGGCACAGATACGCGGTATTTT. This chain joins TRBV20-1 and TRBJ2-3; D call uncertain. Germline V CDR1 and CDR2: DFQATT, SNEGSKA (reference sequence). CDR3 length: 14 residues.

This clonotype was observed at least ten times. Germline and junction disagree at one end, which may indicate a read error. The chain joins TRBV27 to TRBJ2-7; 9 bases agree with TRBD2. This CDR3 comprises 16 residues. Germline lookup yields CDR1 MNHEY and CDR2 SMNVEV (reference sequence). The chain's CDR3 is CASSLSPSGISSEQYF. In nucleotides, the CDR3 is TGTGCCAGCAGTTTATCTCCTAGCGGGATCTCCTCCGAGCAGTACTTC.

This clonotype was found many times. This chain joins TRBV7-2 and TRBJ2-2; D is possibly TRBD2 (5 bases). The CDR3 sequence is 14 residues long. The V gene lost 0 bases and the J gene lost 4 bases, with 6 bases spanning the gap. Germline V lookup: CDR1 SGHTA, CDR2 FQGNSA. The DNA of the CDR3 is TGTGCCAGCAGCTTAGCAGGACTCACCGGGGAGCTGTTTTTT. Protein sequence: CASSLAGLTGELFF.

This clonotype was recorded at least ten times. The chain links TRBV19 to TRBJ2-7, with D unclear. The germline V and J ends were trimmed by 3 bases and 9 bases, with 18 bases remaining between them. CDR3 length: 14 residues. Germline-derived CDR1 and CDR2 are LNHDA and SQIVND (reference sequence). CDR3 protein: CASSIGIDDVGQYF. The DNA for the CDR3 is TGTGCCAGTAGTATTGGGATAGACGACGTCGGGCAGTACTTC.